The 14 T cell receptor beta chains presented below share a single source sample, sequenced in a study of blood T cell repertoires in COVID-19. Some clones are missing from TCRdb's copy, which holds only in-frame ones; the method was immunoSEQ multiplex PCR. The repertoire holds more than 65,000 clones, with 84% as singletons. The material sequenced was peripheral blood. Source of these receptors: a woman aged 45-60 years with acute or convalescent COVID-19.

This chain joins TRBV25-1 and TRBJ2-3; 8 nucleotides agree with TRBD1. The CDR3 is 16 amino acids. Germline V CDR1 and CDR2: MGHDK, SYGVNS. V trimming: 3 bases; J trimming: 4 bases; junction bases outside the gene matches: 9. This chain's CDR3 is CASSDPGGEVADTQYF. The CDR3, as DNA: TGTGCCAGCAGTGACCCAGGGGGCGAGGTGGCAGATACGCAGTATTTT.

This clone was observed a single time. The rearrangement joins TRBV9 to TRBJ2-7, with 8 bases that match TRBD1. The CDR3 has 16 amino acids. CDR1 SGDLS and CDR2 YYNGEE come from the germline V gene. V shed 4 bases, J shed 4 bases, and the junction held 13 bases outside the gene matches. CDR3 region: CASSHVTGDVGYEQYF. The CDR3 DNA follows: TGTGCCAGCAGCCATGTGACAGGGGACGTAGGTTACGAGCAGTACTTC.

Worth noting for this clone: At one of its ends the junction is not consistent with the germline gene, which may arise from a read error. V and J are TRBV6-5 and TRBJ1-1, with 9 bases identical to TRBD1. The CDR3 extends over 11 amino acids. The germline V gene encodes CDR1 MNHEY and CDR2 SVGAGI. CDR3 amino acids: CTSSQGQGHTF. CDR3 DNA: TGTACCAGCAGTCAGGGACAGGGCCACACATTT.

This clone was picked up one time. The rearrangement uses TRBV7-2 and TRBJ2-7; 7 bases agree with TRBD1. CDR3 length: 15 amino acids. Germline V gene lookup returns CDR1 SGHTA and CDR2 FQGNSA. V trimming: 2 bases; J trimming: 0 bases; junction bases outside the gene matches: 4. The CDR3 loop reads CASSLRTGSSYEQYF. CDR3 nucleotide sequence: TGTGCCAGCAGCTTAAGGACAGGAAGCTCCTACGAGCAGTACTTC.

The chain couples TRBV12-3 or TRBV12-4 to TRBJ1-4, with D possibly matching TRBD1 (5 bases). With 6 bases removed from V and 3 bases from J, the gap between germline ends came to 8 bases. The CDR3 totals 13 residues. As DNA, the CDR3 is TGTGCCAGCAGACGACAGCCTAATGAAAAACTGTTTTTT. Protein: CASRRQPNEKLFF.

This rearrangement joins TRBV4-1 to TRBJ2-1; 8 nucleotides align to TRBD1. The germline CDR1 and CDR2 sequences are MGHRA and YSYEKL. Trimming took 0 bases from V and 4 from J; bases not matched to a gene: 8. CDR3 length: 17 amino acids. CDR3 protein: CASSQESGGTSYNEQFF. The CDR3 DNA sequence: TGCGCCAGCAGCCAAGAATCAGGGGGCACTTCTTACAATGAGCAGTTCTTC.

Regarding this clone: An end of the junction does not agree with germline; a read error may underlie this. This chain uses TRBV20-1 with TRBJ1-1, with D perhaps TRBD1 (6 bases). This CDR3 comprises 11 residues. Germline CDR1 DFQATT, CDR2 SNEGSKA (reference sequence). CDR3 sequence reads: CSARRGTGAFF. CDR3 DNA sequence: TGCAGTGCTCGCAGGGGTACTGGAGCTTTCTTT.

This rearrangement joins TRBV10-3 to TRBJ1-6, with 8 positions matching TRBD1. V lost 7 bases and J lost 7; bases outside the gene matches: 12. CDR3 size: 16 residues. Germline CDR1 reads ENHRY; CDR2 reads SYGVKD. This chain's CDR3 is CAINSGQGISNSPLHF. For the CDR3, the DNA is TGTGCCATCAATTCAGGACAGGGAATAAGCAATTCACCCCTCCACTTT.

The CDR3 spells CSASLTGGSTGELFF. CDR3 bases: TGCAGTGCTAGTCTAACAGGGGGCAGCACCGGGGAGCTGTTTTTT. The chain has TRBV20-1 and TRBJ2-2, with 9 positions matching TRBD1. V was pared by 3 bases and J by 4 bases, with 6 bases of the junction left unmatched. The CDR3 extends over 15 amino acids. From germline, CDR1 is DFQATT and CDR2 SNEGSKA (reference sequence).

J is TRBJ2-1 and V is TRBV2; 9 bases align to TRBD2. Germline CDR1 reads SNHLY; CDR2 reads FYNNEI. This CDR3 is 13 amino acids long. V trimming: 6 bases; J trimming: 9 bases; junction bases outside the gene matches: 6. CDR3 protein: CASSWTSVGEQFF. The CDR3 DNA reads TGTGCCAGCAGCTGGACTAGCGTTGGTGAGCAGTTCTTC.

This clone was seen only once. This rearrangement joins TRBV9 to TRBJ1-6; the match to TRBD1 covers 7 bases. This CDR3 comprises 15 residues. V lost 0 bases to trimming and J lost 6 bases; unmatched junction nucleotides: 3. Germline lookup yields CDR1 SGDLS and CDR2 YYNGEE. CDR3 loop: CASSVGGTANSPLHF. CDR3 DNA: TGTGCCAGCAGCGTAGGGGGGACAGCTAATTCACCCCTCCACTTT.

The sample holds one count of this clone. This chain connects TRBV5-1 to TRBJ2-3; 9 nucleotides agree with TRBD2. Germline V gene data show CDR1 as SGHRS and CDR2 as YFSETQ. This CDR3 has 16 residues. V trimming: 4 bases; J trimming: 4 bases; junction bases outside the gene matches: 10. The CDR3 loop is CASSSGTSLVADTQYF. CDR3 in DNA: TGCGCCAGCAGCAGTGGGACTAGCTTGGTTGCAGATACGCAGTATTTT. Full variable domain (missing parts from reference TRBV5-1 and TRBJ2-3): KAGVTQTPRYLIKTRGQQVTLSCSPISGHRSVSWYQQTPGQGLQFLFEYFSETQRNKGNFPGRFSGRQFSNSRSEMNVSTLELGDSALYLCASSSGTSLVADTQYFGPGTRLTVL.

The chain recombines TRBV19 with TRBJ2-1; possible D gene TRBD2, 6 bases. Trimming took off 5 bases at V and 4 bases at J, with 12 bases between the two ends. Germline assignment: CDR1 LNHDA and CDR2 SQIVND (reference sequence). The CDR3 extends over 14 amino acids. This chain's CDR3 is CASSGRPLYNEQFF. DNA of the CDR3: TGTGCCAGTAGTGGGAGGCCCCTTTACAATGAGCAGTTCTTC.

The chain joins TRBV4-1 to TRBJ1-6; no reliable D call. Trimming left V 1 base short and J 7 bases short, with 11 bases between. The CDR3 sequence is 15 residues long. Germline V gives CDR1 MGHRA, CDR2 YSYEKL. The CDR3 region has the DNA TGCGCCAGCAGCCAAGCTTCGGGCGGGAATTCACCCCTCCACTTT. It encodes CASSQASGGNSPLHF.